The entry that follows covers one T cell receptor beta chain sequence. Donor samples were obtained from healthy Caucasian individuals from Russia, aged about 6 to 95. This record belongs to a study of blood T cells in healthy people across ages. V lost 10 bases to trimming and J lost 2 bases; unmatched junction nucleotides: 7. The CDR3 consists of 13 residues. The germline gives CDR1 MDHEN, CDR2 SYDVKM. A second about 7 to 11 cycle PCR used barcoded and J-beta primers. MiXCR was run by TCRdb on the 5' RACE reads, yielding one entry per CDR3 protein. This table has more than 750,000 distinct CDR3 sequences, almost 30% appearing once. Another study also made use of these data, one on T cells of mothers and their children. Turning to that study: Each child gave approximately 3 million TCR beta CDR3 reads (each mother, over 8.5 million).

This sequence originates from a woman aged 35 to 49 in good health. This chain uses TRBV28 with TRBJ2-7; 8 bases are a match to TRBD1. The sequenced sample was blood. The CDR3 DNA follows: TGTGCCACGGGGGACAGGTGGACCTACGAGCAGTACTTC. Protein: CATGDRWTYEQYF. Variable domain in full (rest from reference TRBV28 and TRBJ2-7): DVKVTQSSRYLVKRTGEKVFLECVQDMDHENMFWYRQDPGLGLRLIYFSYDVKMKEKGDIPEGYSVSREKKERFSLILESASTNQTSMYLCATGDRWTYEQYFGPGTRLTVT.